The 30 T cell receptor beta chains presented below share a single source sample, sequenced in a study of blood T cells in healthy people across ages. The authors ran a second PCR of about 6 to 12 cycles using a sample-barcoded 5' primer and a J-beta primer mix. TCRdb re-called the 5' RACE reads with MiXCR, one entry per CDR3 protein. The table lists roughly 1,800,000 distinct CDR3 sequences, 40% to 55% of them singletons. The sample was blood. These receptors were collected from a woman aged 40 to 50 in good health.

In its sample, this clonotype was seen many times. The V gene is TRBV6-6, the J gene TRBJ2-3; the D gene could be TRBD1 or TRBD2 (5 bases each). V lost 4 bases to trimming and J lost 5 bases, with 13 bases between them. The CDR3 has 14 amino acids. Per the germline V gene, CDR1 is MNHNY and CDR2 is SVGAGI (reference sequence). CDR3 sequence (DNA): TGTGCCAGCAGTTTTTCGGGGCGAGGAGATACGCAGTATTTT. It is translated as CASSFSGRGDTQYF.

The chain has TRBV20-1 and TRBJ1-5; 7 nucleotides line up with TRBD1. Trimming cost V 1 base and J 3 bases; bases outside gene matches: 3. This CDR3 contains 14 residues. Germline CDR1 and CDR2: DFQATT and SNEGSKA (reference sequence). CDR3 sequence: CSARVRGFNQPQHF. CDR3 in DNA: TGCAGTGCTAGAGTCAGGGGGTTCAATCAGCCCCAGCATTTT.

This chain uses TRBV9 with TRBJ2-5; a possible D gene is TRBD2 (5 bases). The V gene lost 3 bases and the J gene lost 11 bases, with 14 bases spanning the gap. CDR1 and CDR2 (germline): SGDLS, YYNGEE. The length of the CDR3 is 12 residues. CDR3 DNA sequence: TGTGCCAGCAGCGGCCGGGCGGGTGAGCAGTACTTC. Translating gives CASSGRAGEQYF.

This chain links TRBV2 with TRBJ2-5; D call uncertain. The V end was cut by 4 bases, the J end by 2 bases, with 11 bases between. In germline, CDR1 is SNHLY, CDR2 FYNNEI. CDR3 size: 14 residues. CDR3 coding DNA: TGTGCCAGCAGTGTCTCCCAGACTCAAGAGACCCAGTACTTC. Its protein product is CASSVSQTQETQYF.

This clonotype was seen a few times. This CDR3 is CASSSTRGQGLGYTF. CDR3 nucleotide sequence: TGTGCCAGCAGTTCCACCCGGGGGCAGGGGCTTGGCTACACCTTC. The J gene is TRBJ1-2, the V gene TRBV12-3 or TRBV12-4, with D tentatively TRBD1 (6 bases). Trimming pared 4 bases from V and 7 bases from J, leaving 19 bases between. The CDR3 contains 15 residues.

This clonotype was seen a few times. The rearrangement links TRBV29-1 to TRBJ2-3; D perhaps matches TRBD2 (5 bases). Germline CDR1 is SQVTM and CDR2 is ANQGSEA. The CDR3 sequence is 12 residues long. The CDR3 DNA reads TGCACGGGGATGGACAGCACAGATACGCAGTATTTT. Protein: CTGMDSTDTQYF.

This rearrangement joins TRBV4-2 to TRBJ2-6; D might be TRBD1 or TRBD2, each matching 5 bases. Trimming shortened V by 0 bases and J by 2 bases, and 11 bases separated the two germline ends. Germline V CDR1 and CDR2: LGHNA, YNFKEQ. This CDR3 is built from 17 residues. The CDR3: CASSQDWGITGANVLTF. Written as DNA, the CDR3 is TGTGCCAGCAGCCAAGACTGGGGGATTACTGGGGCCAACGTCCTGACTTTC.

In regard to this clonotype: Germline and junction disagree at one end, which may indicate a read error. The chain couples TRBV12-3 or TRBV12-4 to TRBJ2-5; possible D gene TRBD1, 6 bases. There are 14 residues in the CDR3. DNA for the CDR3: TGTGCCAGCAGTGTAGCTGCAGGGGACGAGACCCAGTACTTC. This codes for CASSVAAGDETQYF.

The V and J genes are TRBV4-3 and TRBJ2-3, with 8 bases lining up with TRBD1. Germline CDR1 and CDR2: LGHNA and YSLEER. The CDR3 has 15 amino acids. Trimming removed 4 bases from V and 6 bases from J; junction bases left unmatched: 9. CDR3 in amino acids: CASSPQQGGFDTQYF. CDR3 sequence (DNA): TGCGCCAGCAGCCCCCAACAGGGGGGATTTGATACGCAGTATTTT.

V gene TRBV28 combines with J gene TRBJ1-2, with D hard to call. Germline CDR1 is MDHEN and CDR2 is SYDVKM. The CDR3 runs to 11 residues. Trimming cost V 4 bases and J 7 bases, with 7 bases left between them. CDR3 loop: CASSSMFGYTF. The CDR3 DNA reads TGTGCCAGCAGTTCCATGTTTGGCTACACCTTC.

This clonotype has just a few counts. J is TRBJ2-5 and V is TRBV6-2 or TRBV6-3; 10 nucleotides agree with TRBD2. Germline loops: CDR1 MNHEY, CDR2 SVGEGT. V was pared by 1 base and J by 1 base, with 6 bases of the junction left unmatched. This CDR3 contains 17 residues. CDR3 amino acids: CASSYWSVAGGQETQYF. In nucleotides, the CDR3 is TGTGCCAGCAGTTACTGGAGCGTAGCGGGGGGCCAAGAGACCCAGTACTTC.

This CDR3 reads CSVESGRMNYGYTF. CDR3 DNA sequence: TGCAGCGTTGAATCGGGCAGAATGAACTATGGCTACACCTTC. This chain links TRBV29-1 with TRBJ1-2, with unresolved D. CDR1 and CDR2 from the germline V gene are SQVTM and ANQGSEA. The CDR3 covers 14 residues. V was clipped by 2 bases and J by 2 bases, with 12 bases between them.

The chain combines TRBV20-1 with TRBJ2-3; the match to TRBD2 covers 13 bases. From germline, CDR1 is DFQATT and CDR2 SNEGSKA (reference sequence). The trim removed 8 bases at V and 0 bases at J, leaving 8 bases unmatched. This CDR3 has 16 amino acids. CDR3 in DNA: TGCAGTCGGGGGACTAGCGGGGACCCTAGCACAGATACGCAGTATTTT. It yields the protein CSRGTSGDPSTDTQYF.

V is TRBV28 and J is TRBJ2-5; 10 bases line up with TRBD1. V lost 8 bases to trimming and J lost 11 bases; unmatched junction nucleotides: 23. The CDR3 is made up of 17 amino acids. CDR1 and CDR2 (germline): MDHEN, SYDVKM. CDR3 nucleotide sequence: TGTGCCAGCGTAACTCCCGGGACAGGGGTTTTCTACAATGAGCAGTACTTC. Protein sequence: CASVTPGTGVFYNEQYF.

CDR3 sequence reads: CASSPFDRGNYGYTF. The DNA of the CDR3 is TGTGCCAGCAGCCCATTCGACAGGGGTAACTATGGCTACACCTTC. V gene TRBV3-1 combines with J gene TRBJ1-2; 8 nucleotides align to TRBD1. The CDR3 sequence is 15 residues long. Germline V CDR1 and CDR2: LGHDT, YNNKEL (reference sequence). V gave up 4 bases and J gave up 1 base; unmatched junction bases: 5.

The chain has TRBV5-6 and TRBJ2-1; D possibly corresponds to TRBD1 (5 bases). Germline V gene data show CDR1 as SGHDT and CDR2 as YYEEEE. The CDR3 totals 14 residues. Trimming stripped 1 base from V and 3 bases from J, with 8 bases between. The DNA for the CDR3 is TGTGCCAGCAGCTTGACGACAGACTACAATGAGCAGTTCTTC. Protein sequence: CASSLTTDYNEQFF.

The rearrangement joins TRBV29-1 to TRBJ2-3; no reliable D call. V lost 5 bases, J lost 6 bases, and 9 bases lay in between. This CDR3 comprises 11 residues. Germline V gene data show CDR1 as SQVTM and CDR2 as ANQGSEA. The CDR3 region is CSVSRSDTQYF. In nucleotides, the CDR3 is TGCAGCGTTTCGAGGTCCGATACGCAGTATTTT.

CDR3 coding DNA: TGTGCCAGCAGTTTAGCCAACAGGGCTCGGAATTCACCCCTCCACTTT. The encoded protein is CASSLANRARNSPLHF. The chain carries TRBV27 and TRBJ1-6; D perhaps matches TRBD1 (6 bases). The CDR3 length is 16 residues. Looked up from germline, CDR1 is MNHEY and CDR2 is SMNVEV (reference sequence). Trimming took off 2 bases at V and 7 bases at J, with 15 bases between the two ends.

This clonotype came up a few times. The CDR3 sequence is CATSDGGLYGYTF. In nucleotides, the CDR3 is TGTGCCACCAGTGACGGGGGGCTCTATGGCTACACCTTC. The V and J genes are TRBV24-1 and TRBJ1-2; D is possibly TRBD1 (6 bases). Trimming shortened V by 4 bases and J by 4 bases, and 9 bases separated the two germline ends. The CDR3 covers 13 residues. Germline values: CDR1 KGHDR, CDR2 SFDVKD.

A few counts support this clonotype. The genes are TRBV5-1 and TRBJ1-1; 9 bases match TRBD1. Germline trimming cut 4 bases from V and 3 bases from J; bases unmatched to any gene: 7. This CDR3 is 15 amino acids long. Looked up from germline, CDR1 is SGHRS and CDR2 is YFSETQ. The CDR3 sequence is CASSTGGLGYTEAFF. Written as DNA, the CDR3 is TGCGCCAGCAGCACAGGGGGCCTGGGGTACACTGAAGCTTTCTTT.

This clonotype has more than one count but fewer than ten. The chain is built from TRBV7-2 and TRBJ2-7, with TRBD1 matching 9 bases. Germline values: CDR1 SGHTA, CDR2 FQGNSA. V dropped 4 bases and J dropped 2; count of bases not matched to a gene: 6. The CDR3 runs to 15 residues. CDR3 sequence (DNA): TGTGCCAGCAGCTCGGACAGGGGAGGAACCTACGAGCAGTACTTC. Its translation: CASSSDRGGTYEQYF.

The chain recombines TRBV20-1 with TRBJ2-3; D gene unclear. Per the germline V gene, CDR1 is DFQATT and CDR2 is SNEGSKA (reference sequence). Trimming pared 5 bases from V and 1 base from J, leaving 10 bases between. The CDR3 consists of 13 residues. CDR3 sequence reads: CSAEVFRTDTQYF. The CDR3, as DNA: TGCAGTGCTGAGGTATTCCGCACAGATACGCAGTATTTT.

The CDR3 bases are TGTGCCAGCAGGGAAAGCGGGGGGGGAGAGACCCAGTACTTC. Protein: CASRESGGGETQYF. V gene TRBV2 combines with J gene TRBJ2-5; 10 bases line up with TRBD2. Germline values: CDR1 SNHLY, CDR2 FYNNEI. Unmatched junction bases numbered 5, after V lost 6 bases and J lost 4 bases. The CDR3 covers 14 residues.

The chain is built from TRBV5-1 and TRBJ2-1, with D tentatively TRBD2 (5 bases). CDR1 and CDR2 from the germline V gene are SGHRS and YFSETQ. This CDR3 spans 16 amino acids. Between the trimmed V and J ends, which lost 6 bases and 0 bases, there was a span of 16 bases. The CDR3: CASIPAPGSSYNEQFF. In DNA, the CDR3 is TGCGCCAGCATCCCCGCTCCGGGGAGCTCCTACAATGAGCAGTTCTTC. The whole variable domain, remainder taken from reference TRBV5-1 and TRBJ2-1, is KAGVTQTPRYLIKTRGQQVTLSCSPISGHRSVSWYQQTPGQGLQFLFEYFSETQRNKGNFPGRFSGRQFSNSRSEMNVSTLELGDSALYLCASIPAPGSSYNEQFFGPGTRLTVL.

J is TRBJ2-6 and V is TRBV6-1; D perhaps matches TRBD2 (5 bases). This CDR3 contains 15 residues. V dropped 6 bases and J dropped 8 bases, with 17 bases sitting between them. Looked up from germline, CDR1 is MNHNS and CDR2 is SASEGT. CDR3 loop: CASRGGLGLPNVLTF. Written as DNA, the CDR3 is TGTGCCAGCAGAGGCGGACTGGGGTTACCCAACGTCCTGACTTTC.

The chain joins TRBV6-6 to TRBJ2-1, with 10 bases matching TRBD2. Gene TRBJ2-7 matches the end of the DNA better, so the J call may be wrong. The CDR3 totals 17 residues. The germline gives CDR1 MNHNY, CDR2 SVGAGI (reference sequence). This chain's CDR3 is CASSLERSGGVYNEQYF. The CDR3 DNA is TGTGCCAGCAGTTTAGAACGGAGCGGGGGGGTCTACAATGAGCAGTACTTC.

Points on this clonotype: The junction does not match germline at one end; this may be a read error. The chain carries TRBV28 and TRBJ2-7, with D possibly being TRBD1 (5 bases). The germline V gene encodes CDR1 MDHEN and CDR2 SYDVKM. This CDR3 is built from 13 residues. The DNA of the CDR3 is TGTGCCAGTAATTCCAGGGTCACCTATGAGCAGTACTTC. Protein product: CASNSRVTYEQYF. Using reference TRBV28 and TRBJ2-7 for the parts outside the CDR3, the full variable domain is DVKVTQSSRYLVKRTGEKVFLECVQDMDHENMFWYRQDPGLGLRLIYFSYDVKMKEKGDIPEGYSVSREKKERFSLILESASTNQTSMYLCASNSRVTYEQYFGPGTRLTVT.

A few counts support this clonotype. The rearrangement links TRBV18 to TRBJ2-1; 8 nucleotides line up with TRBD1. The CDR3 has 16 residues. Germline loops: CDR1 KGHSH, CDR2 LQKENI. Unmatched junction bases numbered 9, after V lost 4 bases and J lost 4 bases. Here the CDR3 DNA reads TGTGCCAGCTCACGGTGGGACAGGAGCTTATACAATGAGCAGTTCTTC. This gives the protein CASSRWDRSLYNEQFF.

This clonotype has more than one count but fewer than ten. The CDR3 DNA follows: TGTGCCAGCAGTTACGCGCCACAGGGATCCCCCTACGAGCAGTACTTC. Encoded protein: CASSYAPQGSPYEQYF. The chain is built from TRBV6-2 or TRBV6-3 and TRBJ2-7, with D possibly being TRBD1 (6 bases). The CDR3 length is 16 residues. Per the germline V gene, CDR1 is MNHEY and CDR2 is SVGEGT. The V end lost 2 bases, the J end lost 2 bases, and 16 bases lay between the germline ends.

The CDR3 here is CAGLAGPTDTQYF. The CDR3 DNA is TGTGCGGGTCTGGCGGGTCCGACAGATACGCAGTATTTT. J is TRBJ2-3 and V is TRBV7-2; D is perhaps TRBD2 (5 bases). This CDR3 spans 13 amino acids. The V gene's germline CDR1 is SGHTA and CDR2 FQGNSA.